The clone carrying this T cell receptor (beta chain) was counted at least ten times. What it binds is unknown. Each CDR3 protein gets one entry after TCRdb re-called the reads with MiXCR. Of around 740,000 distinct CDR3 sequences in the sample, about a third were seen once. The source of the sample is a study of T cell repertoires in cytomegalovirus infection. Overall study context: TCR beta signatures that were public indicated CMV infection and matching HLA type. Whole-study findings and limits: Carriers of CMV plus the relevant HLA were identified by cumulative public TCR beta family frequency. The response measured ex vivo was dominated by TCR beta clonotypes (HLA-C-restricted and CMV-specific).

Germline V gene data show CDR1 as SGHTA and CDR2 as FQGNSA. This CDR3 is 11 amino acids long. The ends were cut back, 4 bases at V and 2 bases at J, with 1 base in the middle. Specimen: PBMCs. The gene calls are TRBV7-2 and TRBJ2-3; no definite D call. This receptor was identified in a human donor in good health (CMV status not recorded). Some clones in this sample may be carry-over from other donors' samples. The CDR3 nucleotides read TGTGCCAGCAGCTCCACAGATACGCAGTATTTT. Its translation is CASSSTDTQYF.